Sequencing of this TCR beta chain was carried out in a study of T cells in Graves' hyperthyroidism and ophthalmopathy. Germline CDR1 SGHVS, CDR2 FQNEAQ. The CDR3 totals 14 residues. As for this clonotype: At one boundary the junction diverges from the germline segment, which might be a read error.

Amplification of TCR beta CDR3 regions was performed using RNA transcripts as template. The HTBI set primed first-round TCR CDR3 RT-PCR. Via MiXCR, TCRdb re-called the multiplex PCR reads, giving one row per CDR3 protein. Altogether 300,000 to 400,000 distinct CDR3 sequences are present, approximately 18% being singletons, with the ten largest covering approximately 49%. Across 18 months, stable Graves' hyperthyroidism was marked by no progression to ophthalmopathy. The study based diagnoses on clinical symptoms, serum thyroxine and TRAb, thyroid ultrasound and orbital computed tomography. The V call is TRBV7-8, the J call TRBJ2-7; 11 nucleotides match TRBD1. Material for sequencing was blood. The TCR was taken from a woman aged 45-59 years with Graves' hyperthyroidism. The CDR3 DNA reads TGCGCCAGCAGCCCTGGACAGGGGGCGTGGGAGCAGTACTTC. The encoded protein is CASSPGQGAWEQYF.